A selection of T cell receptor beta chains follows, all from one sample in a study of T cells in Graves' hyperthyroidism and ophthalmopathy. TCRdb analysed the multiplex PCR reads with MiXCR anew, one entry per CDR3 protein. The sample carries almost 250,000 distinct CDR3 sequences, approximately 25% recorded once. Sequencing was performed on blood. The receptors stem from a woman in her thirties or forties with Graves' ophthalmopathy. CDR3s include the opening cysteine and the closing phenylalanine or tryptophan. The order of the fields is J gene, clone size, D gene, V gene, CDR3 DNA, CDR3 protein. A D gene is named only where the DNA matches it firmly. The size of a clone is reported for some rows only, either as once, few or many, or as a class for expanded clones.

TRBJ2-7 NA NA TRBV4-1 TGCGCCAGCAGCCAAGCGAAGAGCTCCTACGAGCAGTACTTC CASSQAKSSYEQYF
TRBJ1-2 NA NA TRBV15 TGTGCCACCAGCAGAGATGTGGGACAACTCGCCTATGGCTACACCTTC CATSRDVGQLAYGYTF
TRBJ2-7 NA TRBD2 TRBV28 TGTGCCAGCAGTCCACTAGCGGGAGGGTACAATGAGCAGTACTTC CASSPLAGGYNEQYF
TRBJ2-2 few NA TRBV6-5 TGTGCCAGCAGTTTTAGGAGTAGTGTCGGGGAGCTGTTTTTT CASSFRSSVGELFF
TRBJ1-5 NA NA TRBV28 TGTGCCAGCAGTGGAAGGTGGGATCAGCCCCAGCATTTT CASSGRWDQPQHF
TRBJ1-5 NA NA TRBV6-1 TGTGCCAGCAGTGTGTCAGGGACTATCAATCAGCCCCAGCATTTT CASSVSGTINQPQHF
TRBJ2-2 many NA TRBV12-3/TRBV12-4 TGTGCCAGCAGCCCGCCGGAATACACCGGGGAGCTGTTTTTT CASSPPEYTGELFF
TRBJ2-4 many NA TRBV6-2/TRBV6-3 TGTGCCAGCAGTGCTGTTACTCTGCAAGCCAAAAACATTCAGTACTTC CASSAVTLQAKNIQYF
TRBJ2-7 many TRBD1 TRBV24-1 TGTGCCACCAGTGAACTGGGACAGGGCGACGAGCAGTACTTC CATSELGQGDEQYF
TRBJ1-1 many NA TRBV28 TGTGCCAGCAGTTTACTCGCAGGGCGGACTGAAGCTTTCTTT CASSLLAGRTEAFF
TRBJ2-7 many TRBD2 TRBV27 TGTGCCAGCAGGGGAGCGGGAGGACCCTACGAGCAGTACTTC CASRGAGGPYEQYF
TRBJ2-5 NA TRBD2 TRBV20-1 TGCAGTGCTGCGACTAGCGGGAACCAAGAGACCCAGTACTTC CSAATSGNQETQYF
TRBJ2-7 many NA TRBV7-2 TGTGCCAGCAGCTTAGATTGGAACTCCTACGAGCAGTACTTC CASSLDWNSYEQYF
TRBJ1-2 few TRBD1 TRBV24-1 TGTGCCAGCAGTTCCCGGGACAGGGAGTACTATGGCTACACCTTC CASSSRDREYYGYTF
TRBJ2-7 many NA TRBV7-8 TGTGCCAGCAGCCCTATCAGGAAGGGCGAAGGCCACGAGCAGTACTTC CASSPIRKGEGHEQYF
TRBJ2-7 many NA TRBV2 TGTGCCAGCAGCAAGGGACGGGACTACGAGCAGTACTTC CASSKGRDYEQYF
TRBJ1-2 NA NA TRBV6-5 TGTGCCAGCACCTACAGAGCTAACTATGGCTACACCTTC CASTYRANYGYTF
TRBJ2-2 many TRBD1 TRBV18 TGTGCCAGCTCACCTCCAGGGACAGTCACCGGGGAGCTGTTTTTT CASSPPGTVTGELFF
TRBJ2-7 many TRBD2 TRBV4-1 TGCGCCAGCAGCCAAGATTCAACTAGCGGGTGGTACGAGCAGTACTTC CASSQDSTSGWYEQYF
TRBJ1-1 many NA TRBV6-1 TGTGCCAGCAGTGAAGCGGCAGGGTACACTGAAGCTTTCTTT CASSEAAGYTEAFF
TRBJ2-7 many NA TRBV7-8 TGTGCCAGCAGCTTAACAACCGGGGAGCAGTACTTC CASSLTTGEQYF
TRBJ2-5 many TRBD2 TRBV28 TGTGCCAGCAGTTGGGGACTAGCGGGAGTCTCGGAGACCCAGTACTTC CASSWGLAGVSETQYF
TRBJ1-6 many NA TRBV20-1 TGCAGTGCTAGAGATGAGGGCTCCTATAATTCACCCCTCCACTTT CSARDEGSYNSPLHF
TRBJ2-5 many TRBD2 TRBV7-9 TGTGCCAGCAGCTTAGCGCGAGGCGGGAGAGGGGAGACCCAGTACTTC CASSLARGGRGETQYF
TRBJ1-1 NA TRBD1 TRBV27 TGTGCCAGCAGTCCTACAGGGGGCATCCCCAACACTGAAGCTTTCTTT CASSPTGGIPNTEAFF
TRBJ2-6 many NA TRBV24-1 TGTGCCACCAGTGGTGGAGTAAGCAACTCTGGGGCCAACGTCCTGACTTTC CATSGGVSNSGANVLTF
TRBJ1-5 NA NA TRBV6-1 TGTGCCAGCAGAGATGGCGGGCATAATCAGCCCCAGCATTTT CASRDGGHNQPQHF
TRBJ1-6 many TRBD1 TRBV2 TGTGCCAGCAGTGTTGGACAGGATTTATCCCTCCACTTT CASSVGQDLSLHF
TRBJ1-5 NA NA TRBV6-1 TGTGCCAGCAGTGACAGATTCGGTCAGCCCCAGCATTTT CASSDRFGQPQHF
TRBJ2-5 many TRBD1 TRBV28 TGTGCCAGCAACCCGACAGGGTTGGAGGAGACCCAGTACTTC CASNPTGLEETQYF
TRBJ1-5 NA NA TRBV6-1 TGTGCCAGCAGTGAAGCCGGACCGTTTCAGCCCCAGCATTTT CASSEAGPFQPQHF
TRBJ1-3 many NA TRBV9 TGTGCCAGCAGCGTCGACGCTGGCTCTGGAAACACCATATATTTT CASSVDAGSGNTIYF
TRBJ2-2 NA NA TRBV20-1 TGCATTGCTAGAGATTTTTCGCGGGCGAACACCGGGGAGCTGTTTTTT CIARDFSRANTGELFF
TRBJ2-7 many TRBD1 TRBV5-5 TGTGCCAGCAGCTTGGGAGGGGGCATGGACGAGCAGTACTTC CASSLGGGMDEQYF
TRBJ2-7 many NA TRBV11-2 TGTGCCAGCAGCTTAGTTGGAGGGGTGGGCGAGCAGTACTTC CASSLVGGVGEQYF
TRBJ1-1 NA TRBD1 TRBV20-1 TGCAGTGCTAGAGATGGGGACAGGAACACTGAAGCTTTCTTT CSARDGDRNTEAFF
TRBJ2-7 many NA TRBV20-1 TGCAGTGCTAGAGATTGGCTAGTCCCCTACGAGCAGTACTTC CSARDWLVPYEQYF
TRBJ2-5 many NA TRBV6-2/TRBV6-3 TGTGCCAGCAGCCGCGAGGGGGACCTAGGGGCCTTGCAAAAGACCCAGTACTTC CASSREGDLGALQKTQYF
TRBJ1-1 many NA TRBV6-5 TGTGCCAGCAGTAGACAGGTTGGCACTGAAGCTTTCTTT CASSRQVGTEAFF
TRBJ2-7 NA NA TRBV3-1 TGTGCCAGCAGTCCAAGGGGGGCGAATGAGCAGTACTTC CASSPRGANEQYF
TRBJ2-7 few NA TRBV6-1 TGTGCCAGCAGGTCTAGCGTGGGGTACGAGCAGTACTTC CASRSSVGYEQYF
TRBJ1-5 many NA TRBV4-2 TGTGCCAGCACCGCAAGCCCGGGACCCAATCAGCCCCAGCATTTT CASTASPGPNQPQHF
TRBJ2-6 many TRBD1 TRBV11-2 TGTGCCAGCAGAGCGGGACAGGGGTTCCCTGGGGCCAACGTCCTGACTTTC CASRAGQGFPGANVLTF
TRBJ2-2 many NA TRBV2 TGTGCCAGCAGGTCAACGAACGCCGGGGAGCTGTTTTTT CASRSTNAGELFF
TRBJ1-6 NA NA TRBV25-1 TGTGCCAGCAGTGAAGCGGGGGAGAGAAATTCACCCCTCCACTTT CASSEAGERNSPLHF
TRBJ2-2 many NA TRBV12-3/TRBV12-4 TGTGCCAGCAGTTTGAGCCCGGGAGTGTCCGGGGAGCTGTTTTTT CASSLSPGVSGELFF
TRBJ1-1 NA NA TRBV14 TGTGCCAGCAGCCAATTGGGCCCATGGCCCGAAGCTTTCTTT CASSQLGPWPEAFF
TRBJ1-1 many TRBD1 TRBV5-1 TGCGCCAGCAGCTGGGGGACAGGGGAGTGGACTGAAGCTTTCTTT CASSWGTGEWTEAFF
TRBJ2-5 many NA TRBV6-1 TGTGCCAGCAGGGACCACCGGACAGCCCAGTACTTC CASRDHRTAQYF
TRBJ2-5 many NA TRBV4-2 TGTGCCAGCAGCGCGACAGGACAAGAGACCCAGTACTTC CASSATGQETQYF
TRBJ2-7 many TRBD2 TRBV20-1 TGCAGTGCTAGAGGGGGGCTAGCGGGAGGCCTACTCGGGTTCGAGCAGTACTTC CSARGGLAGGLLGFEQYF
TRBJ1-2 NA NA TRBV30 TGTGCCTGGAGCGCACAGTTATCTAACTATGGCTACACCTTC CAWSAQLSNYGYTF
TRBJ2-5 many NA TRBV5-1 TGCGCCAGCAGCTTGAGCGGGACAGGACAAGAGACCCAGTACTTC CASSLSGTGQETQYF
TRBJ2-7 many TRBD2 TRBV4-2 TGTGCCAGCAGCCAGGGCCGAATTAGCGGGAGTAGCGACGAGCAGTACTTC CASSQGRISGSSDEQYF
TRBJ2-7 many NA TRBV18 TGTGCCAGCTCACCACCCACAGGATTAAGCTCCTACGAGCAGTACTTC CASSPPTGLSSYEQYF
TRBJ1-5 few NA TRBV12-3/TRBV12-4 TGTGCCAGCAGTTTCGCGACTAGTTCTCAGCCCCAGCGTTTT CASSFATSSQPQRF